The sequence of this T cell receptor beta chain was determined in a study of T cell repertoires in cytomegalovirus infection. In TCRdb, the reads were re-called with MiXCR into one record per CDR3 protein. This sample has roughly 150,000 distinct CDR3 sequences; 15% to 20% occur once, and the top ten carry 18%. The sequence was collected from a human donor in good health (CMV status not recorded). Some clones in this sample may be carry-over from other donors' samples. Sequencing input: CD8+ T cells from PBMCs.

CDR3 sequence: CASSMGSSYNSPLHF. The CDR3 DNA reads TGTGCCAGTAGTATGGGGAGCTCCTATAATTCACCCCTCCACTTT. This chain links TRBV19 with TRBJ1-6; D remains ambiguous. The CDR3 loop spans 15 amino acids. Germline CDR1 LNHDA, CDR2 SQIVND (reference sequence). Trimming removed 3 bases from V and 0 bases from J, with 6 bases in between. Supplemented by reference TRBV19 and TRBJ1-6, the full variable domain reads DGGITQSPKYLFRKEGQNVTLSCEQNLNHDAMYWYRQDPGQGLRLIYYSQIVNDFQKGDIAEGYSVSREKKESFPLTVTSAQKNPTAFYLCASSMGSSYNSPLHFGNGTRLTVT.